This TCR beta chain was identified during a study of T cells in Graves' hyperthyroidism and ophthalmopathy. Notes on the study in general: Blood also carried most thyroid clonotypes expanded above 0.001. A 13 V-J signature model discriminated ophthalmopathy versus stable hyperthyroidism. It was a median approximately 7.1 months before onset that the model predicted ophthalmopathy.

TCR beta CDR3 regions were amplified from RNA. TCR CDR3 underwent first-round RT-PCR with the HTBI primer set. TCRdb reprocessed the multiplex PCR reads with MiXCR, giving one entry per CDR3 protein. This sample has around 700,000 distinct CDR3 sequences; about 17% occur once, and the top ten carry about a sixth. Germline values: CDR1 DFQATT, CDR2 SNEGSKA (reference sequence). V lost 0 bases and J lost 0, with 9 bases in between. The CDR3 spans 15 residues. Recently diagnosed hyperthyroidism of less than 2 months' duration affected patients aged 18 to 65. Notes on this clonotype: Its antigen is currently unknown.

Sequenced sample: blood. The receptor comes from a woman between 45 and 60 years old with Graves' hyperthyroidism that later progressed to Graves' ophthalmopathy. V is TRBV20-1 and J is TRBJ2-1; D uncertain. The CDR3 nucleotides are TGCAGTGCTAGAGATAGGAAGAGCTCCTACAATGAGCAGTTCTTC. It translates to CSARDRKSSYNEQFF.